The rows below give T cell receptor beta chains drawn from one sample of a study of naive and memory T cell subsets. Using its own MiXCR run on the 5' RACE reads, TCRdb lists one record per CDR3 protein. The sample consists of 25,000 to 35,000 distinct CDR3 sequences, over 15% of them appearing once. These receptors came from a female donor in good health. The CDR3 runs from the conserved cysteine through the conserved F or W. The order of the fields is J gene, D gene, V gene, clone size, CDR3 DNA, CDR3 protein. The D gene is left open where the match is weak. Some rows mark clone size as missing; the rest say once, few, many or name a class of expanded clone.

TRBJ2-1,-,TRBV27,few,TGTGCCAGCAGTTTAGTCGACTCCTACAATGAGCAGTTCTTC,CASSLVDSYNEQFF
TRBJ1-2,-,TRBV20-1,many,TGCAGTGCTAGGGACGACACGGGGGGAGGCTATGGCTACACCTTC,CSARDDTGGGYGYTF
TRBJ2-3,-,TRBV29-1,medium-sized,TGCAGCGTTGAAAGCAACGGACGAGATACGCAGTATTTT,CSVESNGRDTQYF
TRBJ2-3,-,TRBV6-1,medium-sized,TGTGCCAGCAGTGGTATTCTAGATACGCAGTATTTT,CASSGILDTQYF
TRBJ2-2,-,TRBV5-1,-,TGCGCCAGCAGCTTGGATCCGGGGTCCACCGGGGAGCTGTTTTTT,CASSLDPGSTGELFF
TRBJ1-2,-,TRBV3-1,many,TGTGCCAGCAGTCTTACGGACAGCCGACCGCACTATGGCTACACCTTC,CASSLTDSRPHYGYTF
TRBJ1-1,-,TRBV29-1,many,TGCAGCGTGATCAGGGTCGCGAACACTGAAGCTTTCTTT,CSVIRVANTEAFF
TRBJ2-5,TRBD1,TRBV12-3/TRBV12-4,many,TGTGCCAGCAGTTTCAGGGGACAGGGGGCTCGGGAGACCCAGTACTTC,CASSFRGQGARETQYF
TRBJ2-2,-,TRBV6-6,-,TGTGCCAGCACCCAGAAGGCAGGGACCGGGGAGCTGTTTTTT,CASTQKAGTGELFF
TRBJ2-3,-,TRBV7-9,many,TGTGCCAGCAGCTCCACTGTTGGGGGGGCCACAGATACGCAGTATTTT,CASSSTVGGATDTQYF
TRBJ2-4,TRBD1,TRBV7-2,-,TGTGCCAGCAGCCTCGACAGGGCCACCAAAAACATTCAGTACTTC,CASSLDRATKNIQYF
TRBJ2-5,-,TRBV20-1,many,TGCAGTGCTACACGAGTCCACGGACAAGAGACCCAGTACTTC,CSATRVHGQETQYF
TRBJ2-3,-,TRBV6-5,many,TGTGCCAGCAGGCGGGACTCCACAGATACGCAGTATTTT,CASRRDSTDTQYF
TRBJ2-2,-,TRBV18,many,TGTGCCAGCTCACCATTAAGGGAGGCCGGGGAGCTGTTTTTT,CASSPLREAGELFF
TRBJ1-2,-,TRBV20-1,many,TGCAGTGCTAGAGGTTTCTCTGCGGACTATGGCGACACCTTC,CSARGFSADYGDTF
TRBJ2-1,-,TRBV20-1,many,TGCAGTGCCAGGGTTGTCGGACGGTCCTACAATGAGCAGTTCTTC,CSARVVGRSYNEQFF
TRBJ1-1,-,TRBV29-1,medium-sized,TGCAGCGTTGAAGTGACCGGGGCCGGTGAAGCTTTCTTT,CSVEVTGAGEAFF
TRBJ2-7,-,TRBV29-1,many,TGCAGCGTTGTGGGCCAGGGTGTGACCTACGAGCAGTACTTC,CSVVGQGVTYEQYF
TRBJ2-1,-,TRBV10-2,many,TGCGCCAGCAGTGAAGCCCTGGGAGGCTCCTACAATGAGCAGTTCTTC,CASSEALGGSYNEQFF
TRBJ1-3,-,TRBV7-9,few,TGTGCCAGCAGCCACCCGGAACGGACCTCTGGAAACACCATATATTTT,CASSHPERTSGNTIYF
TRBJ1-2,TRBD1,TRBV5-1,few,TGCGCCAGCAGCCGGGACAGCTCCTATGGCTACACCTTC,CASSRDSSYGYTF
TRBJ1-1,-,TRBV20-1,-,TGCAGTGCTTACGAAAACACTGAAGCTTTCTTT,CSAYENTEAFF
TRBJ2-1,TRBD1,TRBV20-1,few,TGCAGTGCTAGTTCCAGGGACAGTTACAATGAGCAGTTCTTC,CSASSRDSYNEQFF
TRBJ2-2,TRBD2,TRBV6-5,-,TGTGCCAGCAGTTATTCCTGGGGAGGGCCGGGCACCGGGGAGCTGTTTTTT,CASSYSWGGPGTGELFF
TRBJ1-3,TRBD1,TRBV29-1,few,TGCAGCGTTGAGACAGGGACTGGAAACACCATATATTTT,CSVETGTGNTIYF
TRBJ1-6,-,TRBV29-1,many,TGCAGCTTCCGGGTCGAGAGCTCCTATAATTCACCCCTCCACTTT,CSFRVESSYNSPLHF
TRBJ2-1,TRBD2,TRBV23-1,many,TGCGCCAGCAAAGAAGCGCGGGGGGGAGTGAATGAGCAGTTCTTC,CASKEARGGVNEQFF
TRBJ1-5,TRBD1,TRBV20-1,many,TGCAGTGCTCGACAGGGTAGCAATCAGCCCCAGCATTTT,CSARQGSNQPQHF
TRBJ1-3,-,TRBV20-1,many,TGCAGTGCTTACAGTCGACAAGTTGGAAACACCATATATTTT,CSAYSRQVGNTIYF
TRBJ2-2,-,TRBV29-1,many,TGCAGCGTTGTGGGCAGCCCCGCGAACACCGGGGAGCTGTTTTTT,CSVVGSPANTGELFF
TRBJ2-5,-,TRBV29-1,many,TGCAGCGTTGAGCAGGGCGAAGGGGCCCAGTACTTC,CSVEQGEGAQYF
TRBJ1-1,TRBD1,TRBV6-1,many,TGTGCCAGTCGGGACAGGGCGATTTCTGAAGCTTTCTTT,CASRDRAISEAFF
TRBJ2-3,TRBD2,TRBV20-1,-,TGCAGTGCTAGAGTCGAGGGACTACCCACAGATACGCAGTATTTT,CSARVEGLPTDTQYF
TRBJ2-7,-,TRBV29-1,many,TGCAGCGTTGCCGGGCCCTACGAGCAGTACTTC,CSVAGPYEQYF
TRBJ2-5,TRBD2,TRBV7-2,many,TGTGCCAGCAGCTCGCGGGGGGGGGAGACCCAGTACTTC,CASSSRGGETQYF
TRBJ1-1,-,TRBV7-9,few,TGTGCCAGCAGAGGGGGGAAGGGTTCGGACACTGAAGCTTTCTTT,CASRGGKGSDTEAFF
TRBJ2-7,-,TRBV27,many,TGTGCCAGCAGTTTGGGAAGTAACCTACTCGAGCAGTACTTC,CASSLGSNLLEQYF
TRBJ1-1,TRBD1,TRBV7-8,-,TGTGCCAGCAGCTTCGATCCTACAGGGGCGAACACTGAAGCTTTCTTT,CASSFDPTGANTEAFF
TRBJ2-1,-,TRBV20-1,many,TGCAGTGCTCCCCGAACAGGTTCCTACAATGAGCAGTTCTTC,CSAPRTGSYNEQFF
TRBJ2-6,-,TRBV7-9,many,TGTGCCAGCAACCCCCCCGCCGGGACATACTTCTCTGGGGCCAACGTCCTGACTTTC,CASNPPAGTYFSGANVLTF
TRBJ1-1,TRBD1,TRBV20-1,many,TGCAGTGCTTTTGTGCAGGGGGCGAACACTGAAGCTTTCTTT,CSAFVQGANTEAFF
TRBJ2-1,-,TRBV6-4,many,TGTGCCAGCAGTCCGGAACGGGACCTCTACAATGAGCAGTTCTTC,CASSPERDLYNEQFF
TRBJ2-4,TRBD2,TRBV6-6,medium-sized,TGTGCCAGCAGGACACCACTAGCGGGGGGGCCGGCCAAAAACATTCAGTACTTC,CASRTPLAGGPAKNIQYF